These T cell receptor beta chains were read from a single sample in a study of blood T cell repertoires in COVID-19. The table came from immunoSEQ multiplex PCR; TCRdb's copy has only in-frame clones and leaves some out. Counted here are around 130,000 clones, about 85% occurring once; the ten biggest clones make up about 4.3%. The sequenced sample was peripheral blood. All receptors derive from a human donor in a cohort sampled during active COVID-19. Each CDR3 is given with its conserved first and last residue. D genes are given only for firm matches. Only part of the rows carry a size: once, few, many, or a class if the clone is expanded.

clone_size: -
v_call: TRBV21-1
d_call: -
j_call: TRBJ2-4
cdr3_nt: TGTGCCAGCAGCACCCAGACTGGGCGGGTGGTCATTCAGTACTTC
cdr3_aa: CASSTQTGRVVIQYF

clone_size: -
v_call: TRBV19
d_call: -
j_call: TRBJ1-1
cdr3_nt: TGTGCCAGTAGTATAGCGACAGGGAACACTGAAGCTTTCTTT
cdr3_aa: CASSIATGNTEAFF

clone_size: -
v_call: TRBV6-4
d_call: -
j_call: TRBJ1-5
cdr3_nt: TGTGCCAGCACCTTAAAAACACAGGAGATAAACTATAGCAATCAGCCCCAGCATTTT
cdr3_aa: CASTLKTQEINYSNQPQHF

clone_size: few
v_call: TRBV10-1
d_call: TRBD1
j_call: TRBJ1-3
cdr3_nt: TGCGCCAGCAGAACCTCACAGGGGGCAAAGGGAAACACCATATATTTT
cdr3_aa: CASRTSQGAKGNTIYF

clone_size: -
v_call: TRBV7-2
d_call: TRBD2
j_call: TRBJ2-1
cdr3_nt: TGTGCCAGCAGCCCGGGCGGGGGTGTATACAATGAGCAGTTCTTC
cdr3_aa: CASSPGGGVYNEQFF

clone_size: -
v_call: TRBV23-1
d_call: TRBD1
j_call: TRBJ1-5
cdr3_nt: TGCGCCAGCAGAACCGGGACAGATAGCAATCAGCCCCAGCATTTT
cdr3_aa: CASRTGTDSNQPQHF

clone_size: -
v_call: TRBV6-5
d_call: -
j_call: TRBJ1-2
cdr3_nt: TGTGCCAGCAGTTACTCGTTAGGGGGTAGTAACTATGGCTACACCTTC
cdr3_aa: CASSYSLGGSNYGYTF

clone_size: -
v_call: TRBV7-9
d_call: -
j_call: TRBJ1-1
cdr3_nt: TGTGCCAGCAGTTTTAGCGGCGCAGCGAACACTGAAGCTTTCTTT
cdr3_aa: CASSFSGAANTEAFF

clone_size: -
v_call: TRBV30
d_call: -
j_call: TRBJ1-4
cdr3_nt: TGTGCCTGGAAGGGAGGTGAAAAACTGTTTTTT
cdr3_aa: CAWKGGEKLFF

clone_size: many
v_call: TRBV7-3
d_call: -
j_call: TRBJ1-1
cdr3_nt: TGTGCCAGCAGCCTTGGGGCGAACACTGAAGCTTTCTTT
cdr3_aa: CASSLGANTEAFF

clone_size: -
v_call: TRBV2
d_call: -
j_call: TRBJ1-1
cdr3_nt: TGTGCCAGCTATAAAAGGGGGAACACTGAAGCTTTCTTT
cdr3_aa: CASYKRGNTEAFF

clone_size: -
v_call: TRBV7-9
d_call: -
j_call: TRBJ1-6
cdr3_nt: TGTGCCAGCAGCTTAACAGAACCAGGATCACCCCTCCACTTT
cdr3_aa: CASSLTEPGSPLHF

clone_size: -
v_call: TRBV28
d_call: TRBD1
j_call: TRBJ1-2
cdr3_nt: TGTGCCAGCAGTGTAGGGGGACAGGGGGCTGACTATGGCTACACCTTC
cdr3_aa: CASSVGGQGADYGYTF

clone_size: once
v_call: TRBV24-1
d_call: -
j_call: TRBJ1-2
cdr3_nt: TGTGCCACCAGTGCTCGGGGGGCGTTTGGCTACACCTTC
cdr3_aa: CATSARGAFGYTF

clone_size: -
v_call: TRBV7-2
d_call: TRBD2
j_call: TRBJ2-7
cdr3_nt: TGTGCCAGCAGCTTAAGCGGGGGCCCCTACGAGCAGTACTTC
cdr3_aa: CASSLSGGPYEQYF

clone_size: -
v_call: TRBV23-1
d_call: -
j_call: TRBJ2-1
cdr3_nt: TGCGCCAGCAGTCGGGGGCGCAGCTCCTACAATGAGCAGTTCTTC
cdr3_aa: CASSRGRSSYNEQFF

clone_size: -
v_call: TRBV6-2/TRBV6-3
d_call: -
j_call: TRBJ1-2
cdr3_nt: TGTGCCAGCAGTGGCCCACGGACAGCTAACTATGGCTACACCTTC
cdr3_aa: CASSGPRTANYGYTF

clone_size: once
v_call: TRBV5-1
d_call: TRBD2
j_call: TRBJ2-3
cdr3_nt: TGCGCCAGCGAGGCGGGGGGCCTCACAGATACGCAGTATTTT
cdr3_aa: CASEAGGLTDTQYF

clone_size: -
v_call: TRBV12-3/TRBV12-4
d_call: -
j_call: TRBJ2-2
cdr3_nt: TGTGCCAGCAGTTTAGGCGGCGGGGAGCTGTTTTTT
cdr3_aa: CASSLGGGELFF

clone_size: -
v_call: TRBV28
d_call: TRBD2
j_call: TRBJ2-7
cdr3_nt: TGTGCCAGCAGTTCACTAACCCCCCGGGGGGAGTATGTGTACGAGCAGTACTTC
cdr3_aa: CASSSLTPRGEYVYEQYF

clone_size: -
v_call: TRBV9
d_call: -
j_call: TRBJ2-1
cdr3_nt: TGTGCCAGCAGCCTGAGACCGGGGGGCGGGCTGAATGAGCAGTTCTTC
cdr3_aa: CASSLRPGGGLNEQFF

clone_size: -
v_call: TRBV27
d_call: TRBD1
j_call: TRBJ1-2
cdr3_nt: TGTGCCAGCAGTTCCAGGGGGTACTATGGCTACACCTTC
cdr3_aa: CASSSRGYYGYTF

clone_size: few
v_call: TRBV7-2
d_call: -
j_call: TRBJ1-2
cdr3_nt: TGTGCCAGCAGCCGGACTGTTGGCTATGGCTACACCTTC
cdr3_aa: CASSRTVGYGYTF

clone_size: -
v_call: TRBV5-1
d_call: TRBD1
j_call: TRBJ1-1
cdr3_nt: TGCGCCAGCAGCTCGGCGACAGGGGTAACTGAAGCTTTCTTT
cdr3_aa: CASSSATGVTEAFF

clone_size: -
v_call: TRBV3-1/TRBV3-2
d_call: TRBD2
j_call: TRBJ2-3
cdr3_nt: TGTGCCAGCAGCCAAGAGGGACTAGCGGGAGCGGTAGATACGCAGTATTTT
cdr3_aa: CASSQEGLAGAVDTQYF

clone_size: -
v_call: TRBV14
d_call: TRBD1
j_call: TRBJ1-2
cdr3_nt: TGTGCCAGCAGCCAAGTCCAGGGGGCATATTATGGCTACACCTTC
cdr3_aa: CASSQVQGAYYGYTF

clone_size: -
v_call: TRBV9
d_call: TRBD2
j_call: TRBJ2-2
cdr3_nt: TGTGCCAGCAGCGTAATAGCGGGTGCTACCGGGGAGCTGTTTTTT
cdr3_aa: CASSVIAGATGELFF

clone_size: -
v_call: TRBV9
d_call: TRBD1
j_call: TRBJ1-1
cdr3_nt: TGTGCCAGCAGCGTTGGACAGGGAGGGTTGGAAGCTTTCTTT
cdr3_aa: CASSVGQGGLEAFF

clone_size: -
v_call: TRBV3-1/TRBV3-2
d_call: TRBD2
j_call: TRBJ2-2
cdr3_nt: TGTGCCAGCAGCCCGAAGGTTTGGGAGGGAGAGAACACCGGGGAGCTGTTTTTT
cdr3_aa: CASSPKVWEGENTGELFF

clone_size: -
v_call: TRBV19
d_call: -
j_call: TRBJ1-2
cdr3_nt: TGTGCCAGTAGTATAATGTTAAGGGAGAACTATGGCTACACCTTC
cdr3_aa: CASSIMLRENYGYTF

clone_size: -
v_call: TRBV3-1/TRBV3-2
d_call: TRBD1
j_call: TRBJ1-3
cdr3_nt: TGTGCCAGCAGCCAAGTGGCGGCAGGGGGTGGAAACACCATATATTTT
cdr3_aa: CASSQVAAGGGNTIYF

clone_size: -
v_call: TRBV19
d_call: TRBD1
j_call: TRBJ1-2
cdr3_nt: TGTGCCGTTACCCCTGGACAGGGAAACTATGGCTACACCTTC
cdr3_aa: CAVTPGQGNYGYTF

clone_size: -
v_call: TRBV6-5
d_call: -
j_call: TRBJ1-5
cdr3_nt: TGTGCCAGCAGCAACAGGTTTAGCAATCAGCCCCAGCATTTT
cdr3_aa: CASSNRFSNQPQHF

clone_size: once
v_call: TRBV19
d_call: -
j_call: TRBJ1-6
cdr3_nt: TGTGCCAGTAGACCGGGGGGTGGAAATTCACCCCTCCACTTT
cdr3_aa: CASRPGGGNSPLHF

clone_size: -
v_call: TRBV7-2
d_call: -
j_call: TRBJ2-1
cdr3_nt: TGTGCCAGCAGCTTAGGCCTAGCTGAGCAGTTCTTC
cdr3_aa: CASSLGLAEQFF

clone_size: -
v_call: TRBV7-8
d_call: -
j_call: TRBJ2-5
cdr3_nt: TGTGCCAGCAGCCTACGGGACTTCCAAGAGACCCAGTACTTC
cdr3_aa: CASSLRDFQETQYF

clone_size: -
v_call: TRBV6-5
d_call: TRBD1
j_call: TRBJ1-1
cdr3_nt: TGTGCCAGCAGGAACAGGGGATCTGAAGCTTTCTTT
cdr3_aa: CASRNRGSEAFF

clone_size: -
v_call: TRBV5-1
d_call: -
j_call: TRBJ1-1
cdr3_nt: TGCGCCAGCAGCTTATCGGGACACATGAACACTGAAGCTTTCTTT
cdr3_aa: CASSLSGHMNTEAFF

clone_size: -
v_call: TRBV28
d_call: -
j_call: TRBJ1-1
cdr3_nt: TGTGCCAGCAGGAAAAAGGGGGGGCGGAACGTCGGCACTGAAGCTTTCTTT
cdr3_aa: CASRKKGGRNVGTEAFF

clone_size: -
v_call: TRBV6-5
d_call: TRBD2
j_call: TRBJ2-1
cdr3_nt: TGTGCCAGCAGTACCGCGGGAGTTTCACACAATGAGCAGTTCTTC
cdr3_aa: CASSTAGVSHNEQFF

clone_size: -
v_call: TRBV6-5
d_call: TRBD1
j_call: TRBJ1-2
cdr3_nt: TGTGCCAGCAGACGGGACAGTTCATCTGGCTACACCTTC
cdr3_aa: CASRRDSSSGYTF

clone_size: -
v_call: TRBV11-2
d_call: TRBD2
j_call: TRBJ2-1
cdr3_nt: TGTGCCAGCAGCTTATGGGGGAGGGCCCACAATGAGCAGTTCTTC
cdr3_aa: CASSLWGRAHNEQFF

clone_size: -
v_call: TRBV12-3/TRBV12-4
d_call: TRBD1
j_call: TRBJ1-1
cdr3_nt: TGTGCGCCCCGGGACAGAAACACTGAAGCTTTCTTT
cdr3_aa: CAPRDRNTEAFF

clone_size: -
v_call: TRBV3-1/TRBV3-2
d_call: -
j_call: TRBJ2-2
cdr3_nt: TGTGCCAGCAGCCCCACCCCGGAGATCGGGGAGCTGTTTTTT
cdr3_aa: CASSPTPEIGELFF

clone_size: -
v_call: TRBV5-5
d_call: -
j_call: TRBJ1-1
cdr3_nt: TGTGCCAGCAGCTTGATTAGTGGGAACACTGAAGCTTTCTTT
cdr3_aa: CASSLISGNTEAFF

clone_size: -
v_call: TRBV2
d_call: TRBD1
j_call: TRBJ1-4
cdr3_nt: TGTGCCAGCAGGGGGACAGGGTCCTCTTCGGAAAAACTGTTTTTT
cdr3_aa: CASRGTGSSSEKLFF

clone_size: once
v_call: TRBV27
d_call: -
j_call: TRBJ1-2
cdr3_nt: TGTGCCAGCAGTAAGGACAGCACCTATGGCTACACCTTC
cdr3_aa: CASSKDSTYGYTF